Each of the 20 T cell receptor beta chains below was sequenced from the same sample in a study of CD8 T cells in Susac syndrome. With random hexamers, reverse transcription was performed on about 0.5 to 1 ug of RNA. MiXCR, applied by TCRdb to the immunoSEQ multiplex PCR reads, yields one record per CDR3 protein. The sample consists of about 130,000 distinct CDR3 sequences, 75% to 90% of them appearing once. The sequencing input was CD8+ T cells from PBMCs. Source of these receptors: a human donor with multiple sclerosis.

The V call is TRBV5-4, the J call TRBJ2-7; TRBD2 agrees at 8 bases. Germline-derived CDR1 and CDR2 are SGHNT and YYREEE (reference sequence). The CDR3 has 14 residues. The trim removed 3 bases at V and 0 bases at J, leaving 2 bases unmatched. The CDR3 loop is CASSSGGVSYEQYF. The CDR3 nucleotides read TGTGCCAGCAGCTCCGGGGGGGTCTCCTACGAGCAGTACTTC.

This clonotype was picked up a small number of times. V and J are TRBV6-1 and TRBJ2-2; D perhaps matches TRBD1 (5 bases). V was clipped by 3 bases and J by 6 bases, with 8 bases between them. The germline gives CDR1 MNHNS, CDR2 SASEGT. CDR3 length equals 13 residues. The CDR3 protein is CASSDREAGELFF. The CDR3 coding sequence is TGTGCCAGCAGTGACAGGGAAGCCGGGGAGCTGTTTTTT.

The gene calls are TRBV28 and TRBJ2-7; 10 positions match TRBD2. V lost 3 bases and J lost 6; bases outside the gene matches: 8. CDR1 and CDR2 (germline): MDHEN, SYDVKM. The CDR3 runs to 15 residues. The DNA of the CDR3 is TGTGCCAGCAGTTTTCCAGCGGGGGGGCGCAGCGAGCAGTACTTC. Amino acid sequence: CASSFPAGGRSEQYF.

The chain links TRBV27 to TRBJ2-2; 10 bases map to TRBD2. Germline V gene sequence: CDR1 MNHEY, CDR2 SMNVEV (reference sequence). The CDR3 spans 16 residues. The trim removed 5 bases at V and 2 bases at J, leaving 5 bases unmatched. Here the CDR3 reads CASSDSGGYNTGELFF. DNA for the CDR3: TGTGCCAGCAGTGATAGCGGGGGGTATAACACCGGGGAGCTGTTTTTT.

The rearrangement uses TRBV29-1 and TRBJ1-2; no reliable D call. The germline V and J ends were trimmed by 7 bases and 8 bases, with 17 bases remaining between them. The CDR3 runs to 12 residues. Looked up from germline, CDR1 is SQVTM and CDR2 is ANQGSEA. The CDR3 loop is CSAPGPMGGYTF. In nucleotides, the CDR3 is TGCAGCGCGCCAGGCCCGATGGGCGGCTACACCTTC.

The V and J genes are TRBV5-4 and TRBJ2-1; 11 nucleotides align to TRBD2. This CDR3 region has 18 residues. Trimming removed 0 bases from V and 4 bases from J; junction bases left unmatched: 9. Germline CDR1 is SGHNT and CDR2 is YYREEE (reference sequence). For the CDR3, the DNA is TGTGCCAGCAGCTTGGGCTATAGCGGGAGGGCCGGGTACAATGAGCAGTTCTTC. This translates into CASSLGYSGRAGYNEQFF.

This clonotype was counted a single time. The genes are TRBV7-8 and TRBJ1-5; D might be TRBD1 (5 bases). V lost 7 bases and J 3 bases, leaving 16 bases between the germline ends. Germline V CDR1 and CDR2: SGHVS, FQNEAQ. CDR3 length equals 15 residues. The chain's CDR3 is CASNPDRSLNQPQHF. The CDR3 DNA sequence: TGTGCCAGCAACCCCGACAGAAGTCTCAATCAGCCCCAGCATTTT.

This clonotype has just one count. This chain connects TRBV28 to TRBJ2-1, with 11 bases lining up with TRBD2. V was pared by 1 base and J by 3 bases, with 8 bases of the junction left unmatched. Looked up from germline, CDR1 is MDHEN and CDR2 is SYDVKM. The CDR3 runs to 18 residues. For the CDR3, the DNA is TGTGCCAGCAGTTTATTTCTAGCGGGGGGCCCCTTCTACAATGAGCAGTTCTTC. Translated, it gives CASSLFLAGGPFYNEQFF.

The sample holds a few counts of this clonotype. This sequence joins TRBV6-1 and TRBJ2-3; D ambiguous. In germline, CDR1 is MNHNS, CDR2 SASEGT. This CDR3 region has 13 residues. V lost 4 bases to trimming and J lost 6 bases, with 11 bases between them. This CDR3 is CASSGRFKDTQYF. CDR3 DNA: TGTGCCAGCAGTGGTCGATTTAAGGATACGCAGTATTTT.

The CDR3 region is CASSFSADNEQFF. The DNA of the CDR3 is TGTGCCAGCAGCTTCAGCGCGGACAATGAGCAGTTCTTC. The chain is built from TRBV11-2 and TRBJ2-1; D unclear. V was pared by 3 bases and J by 5 bases, with 8 bases between. The CDR3 consists of 13 residues. CDR1 and CDR2 from the germline V gene are SGHAT and FQNNGV.

The rearrangement uses TRBV7-8 and TRBJ2-2, with D possibly matching TRBD2 (6 bases). Trimming removed 3 bases from V and 5 bases from J, with 13 bases in between. Germline CDR1 reads SGHVS; CDR2 reads FQNEAQ. There are 15 residues in the CDR3. As DNA, the CDR3 is TGTGCCAGCAGCTTGTCGGGAGCAAGAACCGGGGAGCTGTTTTTT. Translating gives CASSLSGARTGELFF. The whole variable domain, filled in from reference TRBV7-8 and TRBJ2-2, reads GAGVSQSPRYKVAKRGQDVALRCDPISGHVSLFWYQQALGQGPEFLTYFQNEAQLDKSGLPSDRFFAERPEGSVSTLKIQRTQQEDSAVYLCASSLSGARTGELFFGEGSRLTVL.

Only a few counts were recorded for this clonotype. This CDR3 is missing its conserved last phenylalanine or tryptophan, likely due to a read error. The rearrangement links TRBV14 to TRBJ2-5, with a tentative D call TRBD2 (6 bases). V lost 0 bases to trimming and J lost 5 bases, with 13 bases between them. The germline V gene has CDR1 SGHDN and CDR2 FVKESK. The CDR3 covers 15 residues. In DNA form, the CDR3 reads TGTGCCAGCAGCCAAGATCGGTGGGGGGAGGAGACCCAGTACTTG. This encodes CASSQDRWGEETQYL.

The chain recombines TRBV5-6 with TRBJ2-2; D not resolved. Trimming pared 4 bases from V and 2 bases from J, leaving 15 bases between. The CDR3 runs 16 residues. CDR1 and CDR2 from the germline V gene are SGHDT and YYEEEE. Written as DNA, the CDR3 is TGTGCCAGCAGCACTCCTCAACAGCTAAACACCGGGGAGCTGTTTTTT. Its protein is CASSTPQQLNTGELFF.

This chain joins TRBV28 and TRBJ2-7; 7 bases are shared with TRBD1. CDR1 is MDHEN, CDR2 SYDVKM, per germline. V shed 8 bases and J 5 bases; nucleotides not matched to a gene: 12. The CDR3 has 14 residues. CDR3 region: CASGPGQRIHEQYV. The CDR3 bases are TGTGCCAGCGGACCGGGACAGAGGATCCACGAGCAGTACGTC.

V gene TRBV27 combines with J gene TRBJ2-1; 13 bases are a match to TRBD2. CDR1 and CDR2 (germline): MNHEY, SMNVEV (reference sequence). V trimming: 4 bases; J trimming: 8 bases; junction bases outside the gene matches: 2. This CDR3 region has 14 residues. The CDR3, as DNA: TGTGCCAGCAGTTGGGGACTAGCGGGGTATGAGCAGTTCTTC. Translating it yields CASSWGLAGYEQFF.

The V call is TRBV7-9, the J call TRBJ1-1; perhaps TRBD1 as D (6 bases). This CDR3 is built from 14 residues. With 5 bases removed from V and 8 bases from J, the gap between germline ends came to 18 bases. Germline-derived CDR1 and CDR2 are SEHNR and FQNEAQ (reference sequence). The CDR3 region is CASSLIPDSSEAFF. The CDR3 DNA follows: TGTGCCAGCAGCCTCATACCGGACAGTTCAGAAGCTTTCTTT.

The chain couples TRBV15 to TRBJ1-1; possibly TRBD1 for D (5 bases). The CDR3 sequence is 15 residues long. V was cut by 0 bases and J by 7 bases, with 15 bases left in between. CDR1 and CDR2 from the germline V gene are LNHNV and YYDKDF (reference sequence). The CDR3 region has the DNA TGTGCCACCAGCAGAGATCCCGACAGCCGCCTTGAAGCTTTCTTT. This encodes CATSRDPDSRLEAFF.

This rearrangement joins TRBV4-1 to TRBJ1-1; perhaps TRBD1 as D (5 bases). Germline V gene sequence: CDR1 MGHRA, CDR2 YSYEKL. V lost 0 bases and J 0 bases, leaving 8 bases between the germline ends. The CDR3 loop spans 15 amino acids. This CDR3 is CASSQDDSMNTEAFF. CDR3 nucleotides: TGCGCCAGCAGCCAAGACGACAGCATGAACACTGAAGCTTTCTTT.

The chain carries TRBV6-2 or TRBV6-3 and TRBJ1-6; no definite D call. The CDR3 contains 16 residues. V gave up 2 bases and J gave up 7 bases, with 15 bases separating them. Germline CDR1 is MNHEY and CDR2 is SVGEGT. CDR3 protein: CASSYEGLKENSPLHF. DNA of the CDR3: TGTGCCAGCAGTTACGAAGGTCTCAAGGAGAATTCACCCCTCCACTTT.

V gene TRBV28 combines with J gene TRBJ2-5, with 12 bases lining up with TRBD1. This CDR3 comprises 16 residues. Germline-derived CDR1 and CDR2 are MDHEN and SYDVKM. The V segment lost 2 bases and the J segment 5 bases; nucleotides outside the gene matches: 6. CDR3 region: CASSLGTGGEGETQYF. The CDR3 DNA reads as TGTGCCAGCAGTTTAGGGACAGGGGGCGAGGGTGAGACCCAGTACTTC.